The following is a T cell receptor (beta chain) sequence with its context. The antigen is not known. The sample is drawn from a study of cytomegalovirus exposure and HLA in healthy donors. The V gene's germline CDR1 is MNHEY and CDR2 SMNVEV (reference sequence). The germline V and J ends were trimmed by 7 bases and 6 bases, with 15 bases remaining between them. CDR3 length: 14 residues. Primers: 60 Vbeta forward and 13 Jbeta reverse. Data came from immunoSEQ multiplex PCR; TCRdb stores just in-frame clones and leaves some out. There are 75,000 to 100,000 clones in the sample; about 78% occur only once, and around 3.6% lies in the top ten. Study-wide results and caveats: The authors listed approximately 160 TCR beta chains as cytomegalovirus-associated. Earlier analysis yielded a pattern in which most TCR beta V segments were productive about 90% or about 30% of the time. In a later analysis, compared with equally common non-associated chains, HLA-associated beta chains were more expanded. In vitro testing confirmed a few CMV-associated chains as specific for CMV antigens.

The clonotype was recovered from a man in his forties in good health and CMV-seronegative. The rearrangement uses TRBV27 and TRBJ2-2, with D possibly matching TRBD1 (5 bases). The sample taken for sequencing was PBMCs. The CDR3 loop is CASNKAGWAGELFF. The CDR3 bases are TGTGCCAGCAACAAGGCAGGGTGGGCCGGGGAGCTGTTTTTT.